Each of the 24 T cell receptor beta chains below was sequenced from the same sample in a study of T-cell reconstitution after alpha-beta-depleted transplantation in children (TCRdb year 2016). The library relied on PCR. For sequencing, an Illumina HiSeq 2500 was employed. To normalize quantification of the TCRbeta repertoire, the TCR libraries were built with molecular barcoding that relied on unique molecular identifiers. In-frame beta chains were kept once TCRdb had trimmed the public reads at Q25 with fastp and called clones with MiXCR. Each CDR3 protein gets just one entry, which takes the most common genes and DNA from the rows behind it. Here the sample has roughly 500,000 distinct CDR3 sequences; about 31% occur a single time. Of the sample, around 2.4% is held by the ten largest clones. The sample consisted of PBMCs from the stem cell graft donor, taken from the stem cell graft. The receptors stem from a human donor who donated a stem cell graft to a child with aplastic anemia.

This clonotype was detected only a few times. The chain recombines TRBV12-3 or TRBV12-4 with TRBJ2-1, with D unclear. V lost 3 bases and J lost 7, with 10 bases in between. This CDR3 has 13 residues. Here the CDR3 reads CASSFSPGNEQFF. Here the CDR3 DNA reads TGTGCCAGCAGTTTTTCACCTGGGAATGAGCAGTTCTTC.

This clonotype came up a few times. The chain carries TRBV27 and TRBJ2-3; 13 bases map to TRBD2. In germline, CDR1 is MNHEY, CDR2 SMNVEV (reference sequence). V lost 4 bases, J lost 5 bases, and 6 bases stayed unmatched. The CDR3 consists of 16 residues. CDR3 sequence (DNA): TGTGCCAGCAGTTGGGGACTAGCGGGATTGAGAGATACGCAGTATTTT. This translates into CASSWGLAGLRDTQYF.

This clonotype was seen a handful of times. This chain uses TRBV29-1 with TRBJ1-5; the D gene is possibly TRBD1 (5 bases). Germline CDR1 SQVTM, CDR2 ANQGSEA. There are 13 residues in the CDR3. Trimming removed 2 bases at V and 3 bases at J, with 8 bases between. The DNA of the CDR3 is TGCAGCGTTGAATGGGGGAACAATCAGCCCCAGCATTTT. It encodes CSVEWGNNQPQHF.

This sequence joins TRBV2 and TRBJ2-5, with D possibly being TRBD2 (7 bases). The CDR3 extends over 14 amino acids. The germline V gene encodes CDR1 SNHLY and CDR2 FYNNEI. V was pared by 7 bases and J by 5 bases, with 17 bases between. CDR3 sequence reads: CASKAISGGETQYF. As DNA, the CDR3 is TGTGCCAGCAAGGCGATCTCGGGGGGCGAGACCCAGTACTTC.

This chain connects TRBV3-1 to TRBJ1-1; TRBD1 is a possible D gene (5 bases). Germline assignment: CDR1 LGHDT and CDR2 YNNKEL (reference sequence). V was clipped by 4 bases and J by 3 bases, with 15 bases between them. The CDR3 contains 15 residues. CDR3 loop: CASSPVSGGDTEAFF. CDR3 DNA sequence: TGTGCCAGCAGCCCCGTGTCCGGGGGGGACACTGAAGCTTTCTTT.

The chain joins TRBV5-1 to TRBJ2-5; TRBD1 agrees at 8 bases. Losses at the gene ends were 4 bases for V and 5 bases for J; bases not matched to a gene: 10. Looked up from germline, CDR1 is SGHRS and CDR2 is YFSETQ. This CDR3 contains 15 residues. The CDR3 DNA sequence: TGCGCCAGCAGCAAGACAGGGGAACGGTTCGAGACCCAGTACTTC. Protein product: CASSKTGERFETQYF.

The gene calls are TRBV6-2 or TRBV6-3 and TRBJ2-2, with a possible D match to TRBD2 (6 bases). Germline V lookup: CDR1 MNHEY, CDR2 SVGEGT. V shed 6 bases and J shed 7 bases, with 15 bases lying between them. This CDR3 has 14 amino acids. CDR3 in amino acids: CASSLRLDNGELFF. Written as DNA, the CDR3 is TGTGCCAGCAGCCTTAGACTAGACAACGGGGAGCTGTTTTTT.

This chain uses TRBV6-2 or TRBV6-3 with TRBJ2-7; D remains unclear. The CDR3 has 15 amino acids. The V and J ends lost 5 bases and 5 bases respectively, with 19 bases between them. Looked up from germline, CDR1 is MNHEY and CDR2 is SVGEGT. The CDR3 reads CASSNAPNRGHEQYV. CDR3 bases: TGTGCCAGCAGTAACGCGCCTAACAGAGGCCACGAGCAGTACGTC.

This CDR3 is CSAERGAGGRPQHF. CDR3 DNA: TGCAGTGCTGAAAGGGGGGCAGGGGGAAGGCCCCAGCATTTT. This chain connects TRBV20-1 to TRBJ1-5; TRBD1 matches 7 bases. Unmatched junction bases numbered 13, after V lost 5 bases and J lost 9 bases. Germline V gene lookup returns CDR1 DFQATT and CDR2 SNEGSKA (reference sequence). This CDR3 has 14 residues.

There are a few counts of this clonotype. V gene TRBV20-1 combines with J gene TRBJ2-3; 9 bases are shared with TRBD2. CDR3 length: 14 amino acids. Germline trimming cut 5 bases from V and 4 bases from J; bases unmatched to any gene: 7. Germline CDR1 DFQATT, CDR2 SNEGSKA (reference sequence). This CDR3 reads CSARGTSNADTQYF. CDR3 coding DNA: TGCAGTGCTCGCGGGACTAGCAACGCAGATACGCAGTATTTT.

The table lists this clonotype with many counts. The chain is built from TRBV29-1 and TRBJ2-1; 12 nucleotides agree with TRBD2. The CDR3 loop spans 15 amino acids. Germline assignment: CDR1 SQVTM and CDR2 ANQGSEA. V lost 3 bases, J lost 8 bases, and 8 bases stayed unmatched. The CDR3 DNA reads TGCAGCGTTGAGGAGCTAGCGGGAGGGCCATATGAGCAGTTCTTC. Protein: CSVEELAGGPYEQFF.

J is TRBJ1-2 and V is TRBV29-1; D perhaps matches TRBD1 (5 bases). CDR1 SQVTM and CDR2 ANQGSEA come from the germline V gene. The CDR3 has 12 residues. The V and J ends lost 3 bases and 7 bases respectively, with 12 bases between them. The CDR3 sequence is CSVDQGPGGYTF. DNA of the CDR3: TGCAGCGTTGATCAGGGCCCGGGTGGCTACACCTTC.

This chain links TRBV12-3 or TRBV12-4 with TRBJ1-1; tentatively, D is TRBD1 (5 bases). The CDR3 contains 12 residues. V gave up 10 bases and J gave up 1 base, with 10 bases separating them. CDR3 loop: CANRGANTEAFF. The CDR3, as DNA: TGTGCCAACCGGGGCGCGAACACTGAAGCTTTCTTT.

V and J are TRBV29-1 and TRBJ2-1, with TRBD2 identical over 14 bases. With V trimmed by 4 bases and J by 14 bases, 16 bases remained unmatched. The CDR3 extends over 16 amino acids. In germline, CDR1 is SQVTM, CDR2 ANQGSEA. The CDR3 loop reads CSVGLPLGTSGGLEFF. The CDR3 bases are TGCAGCGTTGGACTTCCCCTAGGGACTAGCGGGGGCCTGGAGTTCTTC.

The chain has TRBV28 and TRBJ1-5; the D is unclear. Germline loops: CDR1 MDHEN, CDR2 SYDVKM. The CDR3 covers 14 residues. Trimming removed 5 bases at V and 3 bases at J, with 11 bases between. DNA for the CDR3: TGTGCCAGCAGTGGTCCCGGGATCAATCAGCCCCAGCATTTT. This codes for CASSGPGINQPQHF.

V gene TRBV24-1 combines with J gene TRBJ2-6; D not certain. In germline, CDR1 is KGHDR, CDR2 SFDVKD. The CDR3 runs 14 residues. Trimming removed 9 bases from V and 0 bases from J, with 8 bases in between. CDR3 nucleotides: TGTGCCACCTCACAGCACTCTGGGGCCAACGTCCTGACTTTC. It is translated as CATSQHSGANVLTF.

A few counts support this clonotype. The CDR3 bases are TGTGCCAGCAGCCCTGGGGGCGCCGGGGAGCTGTTTTTT. This gives the protein CASSPGGAGELFF. The V and J genes are TRBV7-2 and TRBJ2-2; a weak D match, TRBD1 (6 bases). Germline lookup yields CDR1 SGHTA and CDR2 FQGNSA. This CDR3 is built from 13 residues. The V end lost 5 bases, the J end lost 6 bases, and 10 bases lay between the germline ends.

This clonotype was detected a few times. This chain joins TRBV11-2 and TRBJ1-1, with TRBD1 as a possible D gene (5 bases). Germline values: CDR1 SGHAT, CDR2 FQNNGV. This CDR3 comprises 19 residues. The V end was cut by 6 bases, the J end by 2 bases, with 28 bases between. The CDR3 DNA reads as TGTGCCAGCAGAAGGGCCGCCCTGGGGGTCAAGGCCCAAAACACTGAAGCTTTCTTT. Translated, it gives CASRRAALGVKAQNTEAFF.

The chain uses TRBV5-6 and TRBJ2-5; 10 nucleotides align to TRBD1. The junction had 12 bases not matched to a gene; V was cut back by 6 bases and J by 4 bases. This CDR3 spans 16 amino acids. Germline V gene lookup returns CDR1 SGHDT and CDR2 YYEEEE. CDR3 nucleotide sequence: TGTGCCAGCACCAGAGGCCCGACAGGGGGCGGAGAGACCCAGTACTTC. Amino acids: CASTRGPTGGGETQYF.

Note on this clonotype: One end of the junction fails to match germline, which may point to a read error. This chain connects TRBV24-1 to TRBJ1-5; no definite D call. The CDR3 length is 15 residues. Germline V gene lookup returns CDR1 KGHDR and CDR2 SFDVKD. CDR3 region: CATSLPDEHNQPQHF. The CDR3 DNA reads TGTGCAACCAGTCTTCCGGACGAGCATAATCAGCCCCAGCATTTT.

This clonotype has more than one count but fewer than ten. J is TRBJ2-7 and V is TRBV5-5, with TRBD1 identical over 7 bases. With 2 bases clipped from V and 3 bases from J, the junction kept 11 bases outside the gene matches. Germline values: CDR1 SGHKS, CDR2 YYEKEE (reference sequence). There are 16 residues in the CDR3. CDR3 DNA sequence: TGTGCCAGCAGCTTTGCCGGGACAGTTGCCAACTACGAGCAGTACTTC. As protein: CASSFAGTVANYEQYF.

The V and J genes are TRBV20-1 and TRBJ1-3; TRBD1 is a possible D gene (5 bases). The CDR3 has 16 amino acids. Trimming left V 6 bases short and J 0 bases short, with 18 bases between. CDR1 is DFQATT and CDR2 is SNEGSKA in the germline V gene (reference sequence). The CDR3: CSAAGTFRASGNTIYF. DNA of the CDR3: TGCAGTGCCGCCGGGACTTTCCGAGCCTCTGGAAACACCATATATTTT.

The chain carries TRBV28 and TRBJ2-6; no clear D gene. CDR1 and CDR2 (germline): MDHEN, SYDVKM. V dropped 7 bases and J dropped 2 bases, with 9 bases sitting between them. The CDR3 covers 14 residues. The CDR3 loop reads CASIRRAGANVLTF. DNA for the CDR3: TGTGCCAGCATTCGGCGAGCTGGGGCCAACGTCCTGACTTTC.

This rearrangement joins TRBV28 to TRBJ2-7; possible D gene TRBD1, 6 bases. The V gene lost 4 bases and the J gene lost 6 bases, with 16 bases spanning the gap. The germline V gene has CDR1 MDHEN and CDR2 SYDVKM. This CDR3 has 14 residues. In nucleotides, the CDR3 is TGTGCCAGCAGTTCAGGGGTCGGACGCCTCGAGCAGTACGTC. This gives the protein CASSSGVGRLEQYV.